This T cell receptor (beta chain) was sequenced during a study of a mutant IDH1 vaccine in newly diagnosed glioma. Overall study context: Patients in the study were vaccinated eight times, receiving shots in weeks 1, 3, 5, 7, 11, 15, 19 and 23. Patients got their first vaccination 4-6 weeks after radiotherapy alone, or with temozolomide cycles. Study results and caveats: It was about 95% of patients that developed vaccine-induced immune responses. Changes in top peripheral clonotypes did not appear linked to pseudoprogression.

This sample's time point: week 5, during vaccination. In every dose of vaccine, 300 ug of mutant IDH1 20-mer peptide was given alongside topical imiquimod. Sequencing was performed with immunoSEQ multiplex PCR; in TCRdb, only in-frame clones are kept and a portion is missing. The sample yields tens of thousands of clones, 81% seen once. V dropped 0 bases and J dropped 5; count of bases not matched to a gene: 6. Germline V gives CDR1 KGHSH, CDR2 LQKENI. The CDR3 sequence is 16 residues long. About this clone itself: The target antigen is unknown.

This TCR came from a man aged 45-65 years with glioma. This rearrangement joins TRBV18 to TRBJ2-5; 10 positions agree with TRBD1. Sequencing used PBMCs, obtained from a glioma patient whose treatment included an IDH1 peptide vaccine. CDR3 loop: CASSPPGTGARETQYF. The CDR3 coding sequence is TGTGCCAGCTCACCACCCGGGACAGGGGCGCGGGAGACCCAGTACTTC.